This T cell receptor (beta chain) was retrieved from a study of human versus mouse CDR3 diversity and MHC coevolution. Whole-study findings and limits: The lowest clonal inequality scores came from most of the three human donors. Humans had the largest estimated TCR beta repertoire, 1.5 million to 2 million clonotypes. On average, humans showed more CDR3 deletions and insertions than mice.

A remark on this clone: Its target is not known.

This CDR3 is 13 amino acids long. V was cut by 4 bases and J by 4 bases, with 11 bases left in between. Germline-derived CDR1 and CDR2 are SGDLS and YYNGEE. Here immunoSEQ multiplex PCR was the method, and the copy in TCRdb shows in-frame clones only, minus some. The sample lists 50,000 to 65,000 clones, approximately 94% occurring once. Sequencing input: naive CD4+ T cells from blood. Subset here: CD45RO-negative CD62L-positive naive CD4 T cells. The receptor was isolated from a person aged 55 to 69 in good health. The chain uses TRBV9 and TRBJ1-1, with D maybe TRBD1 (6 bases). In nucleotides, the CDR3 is TGTGCCAGCAGCCTGGGGGGGCCCACTGAAGCTTTCTTT. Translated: CASSLGGPTEAFF.